This T cell receptor beta chain was profiled in a study of T cell repertoires in cytomegalovirus infection. TCRdb independently ran MiXCR on the reads; one entry per CDR3 protein. The sample has more than 140,000 distinct CDR3 sequences, roughly 6% seen once. This clonotype was seen ten or more times. CDR1 and CDR2 (germline): SGHTA, FQGTGA. The V end was cut by 8 bases, the J end by 10 bases, with 15 bases between. The CDR3 covers 13 residues. The sequencing input was PBMCs. The receptor was derived from a human donor in good health (CMV status not recorded). Some clones in this sample may be carry-over from other donors' samples. This chain joins TRBV7-3 and TRBJ1-6; D is uncertain. DNA of the CDR3: TGTGCCAGCCAGAGGCTTGAAAGGTCACCCCTCCACTTT. Amino acids: CASQRLERSPLHF.